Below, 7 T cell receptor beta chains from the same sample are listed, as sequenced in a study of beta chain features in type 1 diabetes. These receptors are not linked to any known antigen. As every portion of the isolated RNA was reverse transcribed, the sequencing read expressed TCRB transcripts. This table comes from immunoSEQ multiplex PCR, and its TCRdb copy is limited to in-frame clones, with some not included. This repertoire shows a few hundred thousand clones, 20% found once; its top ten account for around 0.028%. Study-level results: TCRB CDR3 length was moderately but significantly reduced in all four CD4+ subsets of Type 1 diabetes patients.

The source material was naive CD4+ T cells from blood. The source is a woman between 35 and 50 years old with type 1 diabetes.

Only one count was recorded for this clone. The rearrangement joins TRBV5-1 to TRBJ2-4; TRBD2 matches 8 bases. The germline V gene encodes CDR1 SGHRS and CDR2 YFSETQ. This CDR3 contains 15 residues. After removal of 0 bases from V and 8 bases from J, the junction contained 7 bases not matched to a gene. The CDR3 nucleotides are TGCGCCAGCAGCTTGGCCCGACCCGGGAGGGACATTCAGTACTTC. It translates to CASSLARPGRDIQYF. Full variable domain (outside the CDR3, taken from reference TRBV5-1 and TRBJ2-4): KAGVTQTPRYLIKTRGQQVTLSCSPISGHRSVSWYQQTPGQGLQFLFEYFSETQRNKGNFPGRFSGRQFSNSRSEMNVSTLELGDSALYLCASSLARPGRDIQYFGAGTRLSVL.

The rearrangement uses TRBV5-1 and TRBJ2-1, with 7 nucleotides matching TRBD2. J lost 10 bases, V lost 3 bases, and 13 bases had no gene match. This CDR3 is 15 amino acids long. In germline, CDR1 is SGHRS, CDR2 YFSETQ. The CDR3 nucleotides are TGCGCCAGCAGCTCCCTCGGGGCGGGAGCGGCGGAGCAGTTCTTC. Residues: CASSSLGAGAAEQFF.

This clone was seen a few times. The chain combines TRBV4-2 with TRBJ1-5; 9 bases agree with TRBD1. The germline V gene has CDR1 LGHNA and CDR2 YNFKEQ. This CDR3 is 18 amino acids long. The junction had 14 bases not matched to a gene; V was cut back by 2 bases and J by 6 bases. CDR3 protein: CASSQLMDRGRLGQPQHF. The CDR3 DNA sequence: TGTGCCAGCAGCCAACTTATGGACAGGGGCCGGTTAGGTCAGCCCCAGCATTTT.

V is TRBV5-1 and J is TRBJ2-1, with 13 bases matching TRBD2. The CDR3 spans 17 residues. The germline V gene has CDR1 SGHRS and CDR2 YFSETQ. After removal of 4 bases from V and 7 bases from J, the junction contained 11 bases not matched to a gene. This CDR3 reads CASSNQSGTSGINEQFF. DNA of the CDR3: TGCGCCAGCAGCAACCAGTCCGGGACTAGCGGGATAAATGAGCAGTTCTTC. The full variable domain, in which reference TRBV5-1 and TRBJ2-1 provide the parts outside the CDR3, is KAGVTQTPRYLIKTRGQQVTLSCSPISGHRSVSWYQQTPGQGLQFLFEYFSETQRNKGNFPGRFSGRQFSNSRSEMNVSTLELGDSALYLCASSNQSGTSGINEQFFGPGTRLTVL.

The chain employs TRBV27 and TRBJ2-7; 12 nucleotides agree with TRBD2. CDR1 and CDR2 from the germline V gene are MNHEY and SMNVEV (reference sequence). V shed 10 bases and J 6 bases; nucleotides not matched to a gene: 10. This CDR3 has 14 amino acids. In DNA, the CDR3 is TGTGCCAACCCGACTAGCGGGAGAGAGTCCGAGCAGTACTTC. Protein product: CANPTSGRESEQYF.

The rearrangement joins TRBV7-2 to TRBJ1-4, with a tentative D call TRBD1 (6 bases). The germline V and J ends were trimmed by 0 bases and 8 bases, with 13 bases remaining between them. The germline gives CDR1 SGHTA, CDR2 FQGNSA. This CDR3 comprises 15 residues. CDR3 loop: CASSLAAGAHEKLFF. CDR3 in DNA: TGTGCCAGCAGCTTAGCTGCAGGGGCTCACGAAAAACTGTTTTTT. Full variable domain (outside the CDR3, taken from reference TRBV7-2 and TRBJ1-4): GAGVSQSPSNKVTEKGKDVELRCDPISGHTALYWYRQSLGQGLEFLIYFQGNSAPDKSGLPSDRFSAERTGGSVSTLTIQRTQQEDSAVYLCASSLAAGAHEKLFFGSGTQLSVL.

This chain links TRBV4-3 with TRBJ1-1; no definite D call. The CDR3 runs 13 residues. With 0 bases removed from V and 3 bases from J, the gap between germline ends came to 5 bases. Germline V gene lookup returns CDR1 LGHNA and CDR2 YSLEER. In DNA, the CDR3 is TGCGCCAGCAGCCAAGATGGAGACACTGAAGCTTTCTTT. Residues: CASSQDGDTEAFF.